One and the same sample provided the 26 T cell receptor beta chains below, sequenced in a study of T cell changes during pregnancy in multiple sclerosis. Method: immunoSEQ multiplex PCR; TCRdb's copy keeps in-frame clones and lacks some. The sample holds 75,000 to 100,000 clones, 75% to 95% seen once. The material was peripheral blood, obtained after pregnancy. Receptors were obtained from a female donor in good health, enrolled as a control in a pregnancy study.

The rearrangement uses TRBV13 and TRBJ2-7, with D maybe TRBD1 (8 bases). Germline CDR1 PRHDT, CDR2 FYEKMQ (reference sequence). Trimming pared 5 bases from V and 5 bases from J, leaving 19 bases between. This CDR3 region has 15 residues. CDR3: CASSHHRGGGHEQYF. The CDR3 coding sequence is TGTGCCAGCAGCCATCACAGGGGGGGAGGCCACGAGCAGTACTTC.

Regarding this clone: Sequence at one end of the junction differs from germline and may be a read error. Here the CDR3 DNA reads TGTGCCAGTAGTTTAGACAGGGGCGGCAATGAGCAGTTCTTC. Residues: CASSLDRGGNEQFF. This chain joins TRBV19 and TRBJ2-1; 8 positions match TRBD1. Germline-derived CDR1 and CDR2 are LNHDA and SQIVND (reference sequence). The CDR3 length is 14 residues.

The chain combines TRBV5-1 with TRBJ1-1, with a tentative D call TRBD1 (6 bases). The CDR3 is 17 residues long. The germline V gene encodes CDR1 SGHRS and CDR2 YFSETQ. V was pared by 5 bases and J by 6 bases, with 26 bases between. The CDR3 loop is CASRTDQGKSAWAEAFF. CDR3 nucleotides: TGCGCCAGCAGGACAGACCAGGGGAAGAGCGCTTGGGCTGAAGCTTTCTTT.

The V call is TRBV5-6, the J call TRBJ1-1; TRBD1 agrees at 7 bases. This CDR3 spans 14 amino acids. CDR1 and CDR2 from the germline V gene are SGHDT and YYEEEE. With V trimmed by 1 base and J by 3 bases, 3 bases remained unmatched. The CDR3 nucleotides are TGTGCCAGCAGCTTGAACAGGGGTGACACTGAAGCTTTCTTT. As protein: CASSLNRGDTEAFF.

The CDR3 sequence: CASSEGGQGKAFF. CDR3 sequence (DNA): TGTGCCAGCAGTGAAGGGGGACAGGGAAAAGCTTTCTTT. This sequence joins TRBV2 and TRBJ1-1; 9 bases align to TRBD1. The CDR3 is 13 residues long. Trimming took 1 base from V and 9 from J; bases not matched to a gene: 3. The V gene's germline CDR1 is SNHLY and CDR2 FYNNEI.

The chain recombines TRBV6-5 with TRBJ1-2; 7 bases fit TRBD1. V shed 6 bases and J 2 bases; nucleotides not matched to a gene: 3. The CDR3 is 13 amino acids. Germline V gives CDR1 MNHEY, CDR2 SVGAGI. This CDR3 reads CASRTGQNYGYTF. The CDR3 coding sequence is TGTGCCAGCAGGACGGGACAGAACTATGGCTACACCTTC.

The chain recombines TRBV19 with TRBJ1-5; D gene unclear. The germline V and J ends were trimmed by 5 bases and 0 bases, with 2 bases remaining between them. Per the germline V gene, CDR1 is LNHDA and CDR2 is SQIVND (reference sequence). The CDR3 has 12 residues. The CDR3 here is CASSLSNQPQHF. The CDR3 DNA reads as TGTGCCAGTAGTCTTAGCAATCAGCCCCAGCATTTT.

The chain carries TRBV5-4 and TRBJ2-3, with TRBD2 matching over 15 bases. The CDR3 length is 17 residues. The germline CDR1 and CDR2 sequences are SGHNT and YYREEE (reference sequence). V lost 3 bases and J lost 5; bases outside the gene matches: 7. The CDR3 bases are TGTGCCAGCAGCTCCGGACTAGCGGGGGGGCATAGAGATACGCAGTATTTT. Its translation: CASSSGLAGGHRDTQYF.

The chain is built from TRBV7-2 and TRBJ2-3, with 10 nucleotides matching TRBD2. The germline V gene has CDR1 SGHTA and CDR2 FQGNSA. The V segment lost 2 bases and the J segment 4 bases; nucleotides outside the gene matches: 6. The CDR3 consists of 16 residues. The CDR3 nucleotides read TGTGCCAGCAGCTTAATGCTAGCGGGGGCAGCAGATACGCAGTATTTT. Its protein is CASSLMLAGAADTQYF.

The V call is TRBV5-4, the J call TRBJ2-1; D is uncertain. Trimming removed 4 bases at V and 7 bases at J, with 18 bases between. The germline V gene has CDR1 SGHNT and CDR2 YYREEE (reference sequence). The CDR3 sequence is 15 residues long. DNA for the CDR3: TGTGCCAGCAGCCCCCAGGTGGTGGTTTCAAATGAGCAGTTCTTC. It specifies CASSPQVVVSNEQFF. The full variable domain, with the rest looked up from reference TRBV5-4 and TRBJ2-1, is ETGVTQSPTHLIKTRGQQVTLRCSSQSGHNTVSWYQQALGQGPQFIFQYYREEENGRGNFPPRFSGLQFPNYSSELNVNALELDDSALYLCASSPQVVVSNEQFFGPGTRLTVL.

The chain joins TRBV6-6 to TRBJ1-5; 10 bases are shared with TRBD1. J gave up 6 bases and V 5 bases, and 1 base lay outside the gene matches. The CDR3 loop spans 13 amino acids. In germline, CDR1 is MNHNY, CDR2 SVGAGI (reference sequence). The CDR3 here is CASSRQGAQPQHF. CDR3 in DNA: TGTGCCAGCAGTAGACAGGGGGCTCAGCCCCAGCATTTT.

This clone appeared once. The rearrangement uses TRBV18 and TRBJ2-7; 8 bases agree with TRBD1. The CDR3 is 15 amino acids. The trim removed 3 bases at V and 4 bases at J, leaving 8 bases unmatched. Germline values: CDR1 KGHSH, CDR2 LQKENI. The CDR3 loop reads CASSPLGQGGYEQYF. The CDR3 region has the DNA TGTGCCAGCTCACCCCTCGGACAGGGTGGGTACGAGCAGTACTTC.

As DNA, the CDR3 is TGTGCCAGCAGTGTGTCGGGGGGATCAAATACGCAGTATTTT. This sequence encodes CASSVSGGSNTQYF. J is TRBJ2-3 and V is TRBV6-1, with 7 bases lining up with TRBD2. Unmatched junction bases numbered 8, after V lost 4 bases and J lost 7 bases. Germline-derived CDR1 and CDR2 are MNHNS and SASEGT. The CDR3 consists of 14 residues.

The V gene is TRBV30, the J gene TRBJ1-2; D perhaps matches TRBD1 (6 bases). CDR1 is GTSNPN, CDR2 SVGIG, per germline (reference sequence). V shed 0 bases and J shed 3 bases, with 14 bases lying between them. The CDR3 consists of 15 residues. The CDR3 region is CAWSVGGAGDYGYTF. The CDR3 DNA follows: TGTGCCTGGAGTGTAGGGGGGGCTGGAGACTATGGCTACACCTTC.

This clone was seen just once. This sequence joins TRBV5-6 and TRBJ2-3; unclear D gene. The CDR3 consists of 14 residues. Trimming took 2 bases from V and 2 from J, leaving 9 bases between them. Germline V gene sequence: CDR1 SGHDT, CDR2 YYEEEE. The CDR3 DNA sequence: TGTGCCAGCAGCTTAGTCACCTACACAGATACGCAGTATTTT. It codes for CASSLVTYTDTQYF.

The rearrangement uses TRBV10-3 and TRBJ1-2, with 8 bases lining up with TRBD1. V shed 6 bases and J 3 bases; nucleotides not matched to a gene: 3. This CDR3 comprises 13 residues. Germline CDR1 reads ENHRY; CDR2 reads SYGVKD. The CDR3 DNA reads as TGTGCCATCAGGGACAGGGTGTACTATGGCTACACCTTC. This sequence encodes CAIRDRVYYGYTF.

The chain links TRBV18 to TRBJ2-7, with 8 bases aligning to TRBD1. Trimming at V came to 5 bases and at J to 1 base, leaving 10 bases not matched to a gene. In germline, CDR1 is KGHSH, CDR2 LQKENI. This CDR3 contains 16 residues. The CDR3 DNA reads TGTGCCAGCTCAGTCGTCTCGGGGACAGGTTCCTACGAGCAGTACTTC. Translating gives CASSVVSGTGSYEQYF.

The V call is TRBV7-2, the J call TRBJ2-3; the match to TRBD1 covers 11 bases. Germline lookup yields CDR1 SGHTA and CDR2 FQGNSA. Unmatched junction bases numbered 4, after V lost 4 bases and J lost 4 bases. The CDR3 loop spans 15 amino acids. The CDR3 region has the DNA TGTGCCAGCAGCTGGACAGGGGGCCGCGCAGATACGCAGTATTTT. This encodes CASSWTGGRADTQYF.

The V call is TRBV7-9, the J call TRBJ1-3; D gene ambiguous. The germline V and J ends were trimmed by 4 bases and 0 bases, with 4 bases remaining between them. Germline V gives CDR1 SEHNR, CDR2 FQNEAQ (reference sequence). This CDR3 region has 13 residues. DNA of the CDR3: TGTGCCAGCAGCTCGAGCTCTGGAAACACCATATATTTT. This codes for CASSSSSGNTIYF.

The J gene is TRBJ1-1, the V gene TRBV19; D unresolved. Trimming stripped 4 bases from V and 8 bases from J, with 20 bases between. Germline V gene sequence: CDR1 LNHDA, CDR2 SQIVND (reference sequence). The CDR3 is 15 residues long. CDR3 region: CASSTRASGEGEAFF. The CDR3 region has the DNA TGTGCCAGTAGTACCCGCGCCAGCGGGGAAGGGGAAGCTTTCTTT.

The chain uses TRBV7-9 and TRBJ1-5; D is uncertain. The CDR3 contains 12 residues. Germline lookup yields CDR1 SEHNR and CDR2 FQNEAQ (reference sequence). The ends were cut back, 4 bases at V and 4 bases at J, with 5 bases in the middle. The CDR3 DNA reads as TGTGCCAGCAGCTACTATAATCAGCCCCAGCATTTT. This sequence encodes CASSYYNQPQHF.

The chain combines TRBV27 with TRBJ1-6; D is possibly TRBD1 (5 bases). V shed 4 bases and J shed 7 bases, with 11 bases lying between them. The CDR3 has 14 amino acids. Germline CDR1 reads MNHEY; CDR2 reads SMNVEV (reference sequence). In nucleotides, the CDR3 is TGTGCCAGCAGTTCCCAGGGAGGAAATTCACCCCTCCACTTT. Its translation is CASSSQGGNSPLHF.

This clone was seen a handful of times. This rearrangement joins TRBV11-1 to TRBJ2-5; a weak D match, TRBD2 (5 bases). From germline, CDR1 is SGHAT and CDR2 FQDESV (reference sequence). The CDR3 is 11 residues long. The germline V and J ends were trimmed by 5 bases and 5 bases, with 6 bases remaining between them. This CDR3 is CASSPGETQYF. The CDR3 nucleotides read TGTGCCAGCAGCCCGGGGGAGACCCAGTACTTC.

CDR3 sequence reads: CASSQGQGRNQPQHF. The CDR3 DNA follows: TGTGCCAGTAGCCAGGGACAGGGTCGCAATCAGCCCCAGCATTTT. The chain combines TRBV19 with TRBJ1-5; TRBD1 matches 9 bases. This CDR3 has 15 amino acids. Per germline, CDR1 LNHDA and CDR2 SQIVND (reference sequence). V gave up 6 bases and J gave up 2 bases; unmatched junction bases: 5.

The chain recombines TRBV7-9 with TRBJ2-2; D gene unclear. This CDR3 has 15 residues. Germline loops: CDR1 SEHNR, CDR2 FQNEAQ (reference sequence). Trimming removed 1 base from V and 0 bases from J, with 6 bases in between. The CDR3 DNA is TGTGCCAGCAGCTTAGGGGCTACGAACACCGGGGAGCTGTTTTTT. Protein product: CASSLGATNTGELFF. Drawing the rest from reference TRBV7-9 and TRBJ2-2, the complete variable domain is DTGVSQNPRHKITKRGQNVTFRCDPISEHNRLYWYRQTLGQGPEFLTYFQNEAQLEKSRLLSDRFSAERPKGSFSTLEIQRTEQGDSAMYLCASSLGATNTGELFFGEGSRLTVL.

The chain combines TRBV7-2 with TRBJ2-7; the match to TRBD2 covers 11 bases. From germline, CDR1 is SGHTA and CDR2 FQGNSA. CDR3 length: 17 amino acids. The V gene end was trimmed by 0 bases and the J gene end by 1 base; junction bases not matched to a gene: 5. This CDR3 reads CASSLAGTSGLSYEQYF. The CDR3 DNA reads as TGTGCCAGCAGCTTAGCGGGGACTAGCGGATTATCCTACGAGCAGTACTTC.